Presented here are 29 T cell receptor beta chains from one specimen sequenced in a study of CD8 T cells in Susac syndrome. Random hexamers served to reverse transcribe roughly 0.45 to 1 ug RNA. Using its own MiXCR run on the immunoSEQ multiplex PCR reads, TCRdb lists one record per CDR3 protein. The sample includes approximately 280,000 distinct CDR3 sequences, roughly 81% of them seen just once. Sequencing was done on a sample of CD8+ T cells from PBMCs. The origin of the receptors is a human donor with multiple sclerosis.

This chain uses TRBV7-8 with TRBJ2-1; D possibly corresponds to TRBD2 (6 bases). Trimming left V 2 bases short and J 4 bases short, with 9 bases between. The germline V gene has CDR1 SGHVS and CDR2 FQNEAQ. The CDR3 has 14 amino acids. CDR3 nucleotides: TGTGCCAGCAGCTTACTAGCGTGGTACAATGAGCAGTTCTTC. This encodes CASSLLAWYNEQFF.

The chain carries TRBV9 and TRBJ2-2, with TRBD1 matching over 9 bases. The germline gives CDR1 SGDLS, CDR2 YYNGEE. V shed 2 bases, J shed 6 bases, and the junction held 8 bases outside the gene matches. The CDR3 is 16 amino acids. Here the CDR3 reads CASSVDGQGSPGELFF. The CDR3 DNA follows: TGTGCCAGCAGCGTGGACGGACAGGGGAGCCCCGGGGAGCTGTTTTTT.

This chain joins TRBV12-3 or TRBV12-4 and TRBJ2-1; the D gene is possibly TRBD2 (7 bases). CDR3 length equals 15 residues. Trimming took 7 bases from V and 6 from J, leaving 19 bases between them. The DNA of the CDR3 is TGTGCCAGCACAGGGCCGGGGGGCGATCTCAATGAGCAGTTCTTC. Amino acid sequence: CASTGPGGDLNEQFF.

The chain combines TRBV5-4 with TRBJ2-5, with 8 bases identical to TRBD1. The V gene end was trimmed by 2 bases and the J gene end by 2 bases; junction bases not matched to a gene: 8. The CDR3 loop spans 16 amino acids. Per the germline V gene, CDR1 is SGHNT and CDR2 is YYREEE (reference sequence). For the CDR3, the DNA is TGTGCCAGCAGCTTCCCCCGGACAGGGAGGCAAGAGACCCAGTACTTC. This codes for CASSFPRTGRQETQYF.

This sequence joins TRBV14 and TRBJ1-2; D might be TRBD1 (6 bases). V was shortened by 1 base and J by 3 bases, with 9 bases between the two germline ends. CDR1 and CDR2 from the germline V gene are SGHDN and FVKESK. The CDR3 loop spans 14 amino acids. CDR3 DNA sequence: TGTGCCAGCAGCCAAGGAGGGGGTGACTATGGCTACACCTTC. Protein product: CASSQGGGDYGYTF. Variable domain in full (rest from reference TRBV14 and TRBJ1-2): EAGVTQFPSHSVIEKGQTVTLRCDPISGHDNLYWYRRVMGKEIKFLLHFVKESKQDESGMPNNRFLAERTGGTYSTLKVQPAELEDSGVYFCASSQGGGDYGYTFGSGTRLTVV.

V gene TRBV28 combines with J gene TRBJ2-5; D gene uncertain. The CDR3 loop spans 13 amino acids. The germline V and J ends were trimmed by 5 bases and 3 bases, with 10 bases remaining between them. Germline V gives CDR1 MDHEN, CDR2 SYDVKM. CDR3 amino acids: CASSGRTEETQYF. The CDR3 DNA reads TGTGCCAGCAGTGGTCGCACGGAAGAGACCCAGTACTTC.

The chain links TRBV7-9 to TRBJ1-2, with 10 bases lining up with TRBD1. This CDR3 is 14 amino acids long. The V and J ends lost 3 bases and 8 bases, in that order; junction bases with no gene match: 6. Germline assignment: CDR1 SEHNR and CDR2 FQNEAQ (reference sequence). The CDR3 here is CASSFDRGRGGYTF. The CDR3 DNA follows: TGTGCCAGCAGCTTCGACAGGGGGCGAGGAGGCTACACCTTC.

This chain uses TRBV7-8 with TRBJ2-7; 7 positions agree with TRBD2. The J segment lost 5 bases and the V segment lost 6 bases, leaving 10 bases of the junction unmatched. This CDR3 is built from 14 residues. The germline V gene has CDR1 SGHVS and CDR2 FQNEAQ. The CDR3 is CASSWGGLIHEQYF. The CDR3 DNA follows: TGTGCCAGCAGTTGGGGGGGACTCATCCACGAGCAGTACTTC.

This clonotype has only a few counts. As DNA, the CDR3 is TGTGCCAGCAGTTCCGGACTAGCGGGAGGTGAGCAGTTCTTC. Protein sequence: CASSSGLAGGEQFF. This chain links TRBV27 with TRBJ2-1, with TRBD2 identical over 14 bases. CDR3 length: 14 amino acids. Germline V gene data show CDR1 as MNHEY and CDR2 as SMNVEV (reference sequence). With V trimmed by 4 bases and J by 9 bases, 2 bases remained unmatched.

This chain links TRBV2 with TRBJ2-2, with D unresolved. Germline V CDR1 and CDR2: SNHLY, FYNNEI. The V end was cut by 3 bases, the J end by 0 bases, with 8 bases between. The CDR3 extends over 15 amino acids. The CDR3 DNA is TGTGCCAGCAGTGATAGGGATTCGAACACCGGGGAGCTGTTTTTT. Amino acids: CASSDRDSNTGELFF.

The chain has TRBV12-3 or TRBV12-4 and TRBJ1-6; tentatively, D is TRBD1 (6 bases). Trimming shortened V by 6 bases and J by 10 bases, and 10 bases separated the two germline ends. CDR3 length equals 12 residues. CDR3 protein: CASRDSGSPLHF. CDR3 DNA: TGTGCCAGCAGGGACAGTGGATCACCCCTCCACTTT.

The J gene is TRBJ1-2, the V gene TRBV28; 7 bases fit TRBD1. The trim removed 2 bases at V and 6 bases at J, leaving 6 bases unmatched. The length of the CDR3 is 14 residues. CDR1 and CDR2 from the germline V gene are MDHEN and SYDVKM. CDR3 DNA: TGTGCCAGCAGTTTACCCTACAGGGGAGATGGCTACACCTTC. This codes for CASSLPYRGDGYTF.

V usage is TRBV27 and J usage is TRBJ2-7, with D possibly being TRBD2 (6 bases). The ends were cut back, 5 bases at V and 2 bases at J, with 16 bases in the middle. The CDR3 covers 15 residues. Per germline, CDR1 MNHEY and CDR2 SMNVEV (reference sequence). The CDR3 reads CASSRAGGGAYEQYF. CDR3 bases: TGTGCCAGCAGTCGTGCGGGCGGAGGGGCCTACGAGCAGTACTTC.

This chain connects TRBV3-1 to TRBJ2-7, with D unclear. In germline, CDR1 is LGHDT, CDR2 YNNKEL (reference sequence). Trimming took off 0 bases at V and 1 base at J, with 10 bases between the two ends. This CDR3 is built from 15 residues. DNA for the CDR3: TGTGCCAGCAGCCAAGAACGACGGCAGTCCTACGAGCAGTACTTC. It codes for CASSQERRQSYEQYF.

The CDR3 nucleotides read TGTGCCACCGGTAGCGGGAGCAGCACAGATACGCAGTATTTT. It translates to CATGSGSSTDTQYF. The V call is TRBV24-1, the J call TRBJ2-3; 9 positions agree with TRBD2. V shed 9 bases, J shed 0 bases, and the junction held 3 bases outside the gene matches. Germline CDR1 KGHDR, CDR2 SFDVKD. This CDR3 is built from 14 residues.

The chain joins TRBV4-1 to TRBJ2-3; 13 nucleotides align to TRBD2. CDR3 length equals 16 residues. Germline CDR1 is MGHRA and CDR2 is YSYEKL. Trimming at V came to 4 bases and at J to 4 bases, leaving 5 bases not matched to a gene. The CDR3 DNA reads TGCGCCAGCAGCCCAACGACTAGCGGGAGGTCAGATACGCAGTATTTT. Protein product: CASSPTTSGRSDTQYF.

This rearrangement joins TRBV9 to TRBJ1-2; D is ambiguous. Germline values: CDR1 SGDLS, CDR2 YYNGEE. Trimming removed 1 base from V and 8 bases from J, with 3 bases in between. This CDR3 is built from 10 residues. This chain's CDR3 is CASSVSGYTF. The CDR3 nucleotides are TGTGCCAGCAGCGTAAGCGGCTACACCTTC.

The CDR3 loop reads CASSPSTGANGELFF. In DNA, the CDR3 is TGTGCCAGCAGTCCCTCGACAGGGGCGAACGGGGAGCTGTTTTTT. The V call is TRBV27, the J call TRBJ2-2; TRBD1 agrees at 8 bases. Germline V gene sequence: CDR1 MNHEY, CDR2 SMNVEV (reference sequence). This CDR3 has 15 amino acids. Trimming at V came to 5 bases and at J to 7 bases, leaving 9 bases not matched to a gene.

The chain carries TRBV12-3 or TRBV12-4 and TRBJ1-5; D is unclear. Between the trimmed V and J ends, which lost 5 bases and 0 bases, there was a span of 26 bases. This CDR3 spans 20 amino acids. In DNA, the CDR3 is TGTGCCAGCAGTCCCCAAGATTCGCTCTATTGGGGTTATAGCAATCAGCCCCAGCATTTT. It translates to CASSPQDSLYWGYSNQPQHF.

The chain joins TRBV5-1 to TRBJ2-3, with TRBD1 as a possible D gene (5 bases). CDR3 length equals 17 residues. V lost 2 bases, J lost 0 bases, and 16 bases lay in between. Germline CDR1 SGHRS, CDR2 YFSETQ. For the CDR3, the DNA is TGCGCCAGCAGCTTAGTACAGGTCCTTCTTAGCACAGATACGCAGTATTTT. The encoded protein is CASSLVQVLLSTDTQYF.

This chain links TRBV29-1 with TRBJ2-3; D call uncertain. V was cut by 3 bases and J by 0 bases, with 7 bases left in between. This CDR3 is built from 13 residues. Germline CDR1 is SQVTM and CDR2 is ANQGSEA. The CDR3 nucleotides read TGCAGCGTTGAGGATCCCAGCACAGATACGCAGTATTTT. Amino acid sequence: CSVEDPSTDTQYF.

The chain joins TRBV20-1 to TRBJ1-1; the D is unclear. The CDR3 extends over 17 amino acids. V gave up 0 bases and J gave up 1 base, with 18 bases separating them. In germline, CDR1 is DFQATT, CDR2 SNEGSKA (reference sequence). The CDR3: CSARDNDASSSNTEAFF. CDR3 in DNA: TGCAGTGCTAGAGATAATGACGCCTCCTCGTCGAACACTGAAGCTTTCTTT.

V usage is TRBV27 and J usage is TRBJ2-1; perhaps TRBD2 as D (5 bases). The CDR3 covers 13 residues. Germline-derived CDR1 and CDR2 are MNHEY and SMNVEV (reference sequence). The V end was cut by 5 bases, the J end by 8 bases, with 13 bases between. CDR3 DNA: TGTGCCAGCAGTGGAGGTGTCTTGGATGAGCAGTTCTTC. It encodes CASSGGVLDEQFF.

In DNA form, the CDR3 reads TGTGCCAGCAGCTCCTCGGGTAGCGGGACAGGCTACAATGAGCAGTTCTTC. It encodes CASSSSGSGTGYNEQFF. This sequence joins TRBV7-9 and TRBJ2-1, with D perhaps matching TRBD1 or TRBD2 (8 bases each). Germline V CDR1 and CDR2: SEHNR, FQNEAQ (reference sequence). This CDR3 comprises 17 residues. V lost 4 bases, J lost 3 bases, and 19 bases lay in between.

The chain uses TRBV27 and TRBJ2-1; D call uncertain. V lost 0 bases and J 5 bases, leaving 5 bases between the germline ends. Germline-derived CDR1 and CDR2 are MNHEY and SMNVEV (reference sequence). The length of the CDR3 is 13 residues. CDR3 sequence reads: CASSLSLDNEQFF. CDR3 nucleotides: TGTGCCAGCAGTTTATCTCTAGACAATGAGCAGTTCTTC.

The chain links TRBV7-3 to TRBJ2-1, with D uncertain. CDR3 length equals 16 residues. V shed 5 bases and J shed 7 bases, with 21 bases lying between them. Germline V gene data show CDR1 as SGHTA and CDR2 as FQGTGA. The CDR3 reads CASSPNPVGPRNEQFF. CDR3 coding DNA: TGTGCCAGCAGCCCTAACCCGGTGGGTCCGAGAAATGAGCAGTTCTTC.

The chain links TRBV20-1 to TRBJ2-1, with TRBD2 as a possible D gene (6 bases). Germline V CDR1 and CDR2: DFQATT, SNEGSKA (reference sequence). The V gene lost 0 bases and the J gene lost 3 bases, with 9 bases spanning the gap. The CDR3 length is 14 residues. This chain's CDR3 is CSARDGGYYNEQFF. CDR3 DNA sequence: TGCAGTGCTAGAGATGGAGGGTACTACAATGAGCAGTTCTTC.

V and J are TRBV11-2 and TRBJ1-1; D not resolved. V was pared by 0 bases and J by 2 bases, with 13 bases between. Germline values: CDR1 SGHAT, CDR2 FQNNGV. The CDR3 is 16 residues long. Written as DNA, the CDR3 is TGTGCCAGCAGCTTAGATAGTAGGGTAATCAACACTGAAGCTTTCTTT. This translates into CASSLDSRVINTEAFF.

The V and J genes are TRBV27 and TRBJ2-7; unclear D gene. The CDR3 runs to 15 residues. The V end lost 6 bases, the J end lost 4 bases, and 19 bases lay between the germline ends. Germline values: CDR1 MNHEY, CDR2 SMNVEV (reference sequence). The CDR3 protein is CASSPIAGAPYEQYF. The DNA for the CDR3 is TGTGCCAGCAGCCCCATAGCTGGAGCCCCTTACGAGCAGTACTTC.